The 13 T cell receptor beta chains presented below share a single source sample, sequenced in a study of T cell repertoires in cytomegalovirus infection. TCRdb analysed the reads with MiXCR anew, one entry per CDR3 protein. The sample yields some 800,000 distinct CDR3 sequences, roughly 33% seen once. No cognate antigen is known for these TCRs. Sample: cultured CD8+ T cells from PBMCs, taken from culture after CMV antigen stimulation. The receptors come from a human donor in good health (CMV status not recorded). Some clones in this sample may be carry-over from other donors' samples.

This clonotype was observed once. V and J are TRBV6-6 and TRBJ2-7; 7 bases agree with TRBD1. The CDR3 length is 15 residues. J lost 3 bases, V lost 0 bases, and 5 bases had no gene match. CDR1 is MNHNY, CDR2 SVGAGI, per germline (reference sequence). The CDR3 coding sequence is TGTGCCAGCAGTTACTCGACTACAGGGGACTACGAGCAGTACTTC. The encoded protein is CASSYSTTGDYEQYF.

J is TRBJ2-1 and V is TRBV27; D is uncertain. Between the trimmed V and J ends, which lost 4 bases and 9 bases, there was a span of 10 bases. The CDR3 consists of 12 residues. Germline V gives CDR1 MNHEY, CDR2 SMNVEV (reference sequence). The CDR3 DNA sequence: TGTGCCAGCAGTTCCGCTTGGGGTGAGCAGTTCTTC. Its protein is CASSSAWGEQFF.

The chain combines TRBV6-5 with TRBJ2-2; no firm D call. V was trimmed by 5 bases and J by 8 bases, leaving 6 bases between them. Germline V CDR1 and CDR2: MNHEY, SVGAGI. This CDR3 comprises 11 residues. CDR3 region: CASSEEGELFF. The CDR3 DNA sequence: TGTGCCAGCAGTGAAGAGGGGGAGCTGTTTTTT.

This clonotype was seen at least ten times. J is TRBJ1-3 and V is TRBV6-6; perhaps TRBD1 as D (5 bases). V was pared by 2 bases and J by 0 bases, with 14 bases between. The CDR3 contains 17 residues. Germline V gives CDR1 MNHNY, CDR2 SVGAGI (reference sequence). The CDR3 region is CASSYSLTATSGNTIYF. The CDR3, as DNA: TGTGCCAGCAGTTACAGCCTGACAGCTACCTCTGGAAACACCATATATTTT.

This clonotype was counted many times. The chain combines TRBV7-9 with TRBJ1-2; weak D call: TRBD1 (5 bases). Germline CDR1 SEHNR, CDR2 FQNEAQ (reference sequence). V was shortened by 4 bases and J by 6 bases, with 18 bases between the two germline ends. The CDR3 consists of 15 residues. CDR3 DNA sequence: TGTGCCAGCAGCTCCCGAATGGGACCGGGGAATGGCTACACCTTC. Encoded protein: CASSSRMGPGNGYTF.

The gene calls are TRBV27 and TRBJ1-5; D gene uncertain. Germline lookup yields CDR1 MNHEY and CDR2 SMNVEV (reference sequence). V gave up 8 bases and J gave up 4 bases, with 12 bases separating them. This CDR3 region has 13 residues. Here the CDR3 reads CASARRGNQPQHF. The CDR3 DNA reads TGTGCCAGCGCGAGGCGGGGTAATCAGCCCCAGCATTTT.

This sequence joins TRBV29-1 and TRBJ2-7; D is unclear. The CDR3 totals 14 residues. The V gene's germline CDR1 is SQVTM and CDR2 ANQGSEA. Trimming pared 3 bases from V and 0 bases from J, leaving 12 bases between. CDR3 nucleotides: TGCAGCGTTGAGGGCCTCGAGAGCTCCTACGAGCAGTACTTC. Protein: CSVEGLESSYEQYF.

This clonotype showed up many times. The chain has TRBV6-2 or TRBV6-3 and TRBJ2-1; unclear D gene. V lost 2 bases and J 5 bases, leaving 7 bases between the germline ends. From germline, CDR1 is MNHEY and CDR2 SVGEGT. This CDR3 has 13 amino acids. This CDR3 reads CASSYREHNEQFF. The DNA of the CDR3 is TGTGCCAGCAGTTACAGGGAACACAATGAGCAGTTCTTC.

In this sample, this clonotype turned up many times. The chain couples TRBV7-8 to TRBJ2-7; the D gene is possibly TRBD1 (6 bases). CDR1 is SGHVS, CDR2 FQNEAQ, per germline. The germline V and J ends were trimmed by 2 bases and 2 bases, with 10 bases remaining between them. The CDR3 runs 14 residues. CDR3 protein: CASSLRGNAYEQYF. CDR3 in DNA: TGTGCCAGCAGCTTAAGGGGGAACGCCTACGAGCAGTACTTC.

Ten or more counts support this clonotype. The CDR3, as DNA: TGTGCCAGCAGCTTATCACGGAACCCTAACAATGAGCAGTTCTTC. Its translation: CASSLSRNPNNEQFF. The chain employs TRBV13 and TRBJ2-1; D uncertain. Germline V gene data show CDR1 as PRHDT and CDR2 as FYEKMQ (reference sequence). V lost 2 bases to trimming and J lost 5 bases, with 13 bases between them. The CDR3 runs to 15 residues. The full variable domain, rest sourced from reference TRBV13 and TRBJ2-1, is AAGVIQSPRHLIKEKRETATLKCYPIPRHDTVYWYQQGPGQDPQFLISFYEKMQSDKGSIPDRFSAQQFSDYHSELNMSSLELGDSALYFCASSLSRNPNNEQFFGPGTRLTVL.

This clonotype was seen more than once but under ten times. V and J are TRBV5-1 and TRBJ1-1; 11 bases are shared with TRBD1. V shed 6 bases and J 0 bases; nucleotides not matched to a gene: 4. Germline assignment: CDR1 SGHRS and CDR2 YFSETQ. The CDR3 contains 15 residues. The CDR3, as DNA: TGCGCCAGCAATGGACAGGGGGCCATGAACACTGAAGCTTTCTTT. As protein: CASNGQGAMNTEAFF.

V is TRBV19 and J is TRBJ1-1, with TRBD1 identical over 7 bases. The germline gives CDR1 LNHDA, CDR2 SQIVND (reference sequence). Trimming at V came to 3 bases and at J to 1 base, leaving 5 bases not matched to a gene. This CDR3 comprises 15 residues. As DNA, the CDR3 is TGTGCCAGTAGTATTACAGGGGAATCGAACACTGAAGCTTTCTTT. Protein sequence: CASSITGESNTEAFF.

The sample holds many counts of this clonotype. CDR3 nucleotides: TGTGCCAGCAGTTTGGGTACGACGACAGATACGCAGTATTTT. This gives the protein CASSLGTTTDTQYF. This chain uses TRBV28 with TRBJ2-3, with D uncertain. Per germline, CDR1 MDHEN and CDR2 SYDVKM. The CDR3 is 14 residues long. V was pared by 3 bases and J by 3 bases, with 10 bases between.